This T cell receptor (beta chain) was recovered during a study of Graves' ophthalmopathy and Graves' hyperthyroidism (dated by TCRdb to 2016 to 2018). General notes on the study: Peripheral blood was collected before any treatment was given, at the time of initial diagnosis. To explore V-J signatures that separate ophthalmopathy from hyperthyroidism, a discovery set of about a hundred patients was enrolled, consisting of about 45 with ophthalmopathy and approximately 57 with stable hyperthyroidism. TCR beta repertoire signatures were used to distinguish Graves' ophthalmopathy from Graves' hyperthyroidism and to predict progression to ophthalmopathy. Following sampling, methimazole starting at 30 mg daily was administered to hyperthyroidism patients, and high-dose intravenous methylprednisolone was administered to ophthalmopathy patients. In total, approximately 130 blood samples were TCR-sequenced: approximately 40 ophthalmopathy, under 80 hyperthyroidism and about 17 hyperthyroidism-to-ophthalmopathy patients. In five or six hyperthyroidism patients, the T-cell repertoires found in thyroid tissue were compared with those found in blood. The independent validation cohort included about 20 hyperthyroidism patients plus 17 patients who later progressed from hyperthyroidism to ophthalmopathy.

Overall results and qualifications from the work: Most of the expanded thyroid clonotypes with a frequency above 0.001 were also detected in blood, and it was suggested that the thyroid immune response may be reflected by blood repertoires. No statistical method was used to predetermine the sample size, and group allocation was not hidden from the investigators. In cross-validation, the 13-signature model distinguished ophthalmopathy from stable hyperthyroidism with about 88% sensitivity and 81% to 83% specificity, and in the test set the corresponding values were about 80% and 75%. In validation, the model predicted ophthalmopathy progression with more than 55% sensitivity and roughly 72% specificity; roughly 11 predicted patients were CT-confirmed with GO in a median of 6.5 months.

Ophthalmopathy patients were characterized by moderately to severely active disease, a Clinical Activity Score of at least 3, a NOSPECS grade of at least 4, and a disease duration under 3 months. Patients were excluded if they had other autoimmune diseases, uncontrolled infections, pregnancy or lactation. Clinical symptoms, serum thyroxine, TRAb, thyroid ultrasound and orbital computed tomography were used for diagnosis. PBMCs were isolated from approximately 10 ml of fresh peripheral blood by Ficoll-Paque density gradient centrifugation. Trizol reagent was used to extract the total RNA, and its quality was then checked on an Agilent 2100 Bioanalyzer. TCR beta CDR3 regions were amplified from RNA transcripts for repertoire sequencing. The first round of RT-PCR was done with HTBI primers and the Qiagen OneStep RT-PCR kit, and was followed by a second round of multiplex PCR, then size selection and purification. Sequencing of the libraries was carried out on an Illumina HiSeq2000 in paired-end mode with 100 bp reads. The source study handled its data this way. SOAPnuke was used to process the reads, throwing out any read that had adapters, had uncalled bases, had a mean Phred below 15, or lacked an exact constant-primer or identifier match. COPE v1.2.5 was used to merge the high-quality paired reads. Each unique nucleotide sequence was treated as a clonotype, and MiTCR v1.1 was used to align the clonotypes to the IMGT TRB V, D and J references. The analysis was limited to V-J combinations with a frequency above 0.0001, which together covered over 98% of repertoires. For each V-J combination, a TCR clonal expansion and chaos score was defined as F50 clonal expansion divided by the chaos observed in the TCRdist matrix. Welch's t-statistics and random forest were used to reduce features to more than ten V-J combinations, which were fed into a naive Bayes classifier. The similarity between thyroid and blood repertoires was quantified using the Morisita-Horn index. TCRdb reprocessing: public reads trimmed at Q25 with fastp, clones called with MiXCR, in-frame beta chains kept. Identical CDR3 protein sequences are pooled into one entry, listed with their most common genes and DNA. What appears here as the V and J calls and clone size reflects TCRdb's work, not the paper's. The sample table contains 660,000 or so distinct CDR3 sequences; only one count was recorded for 35% to 45% of them. The top ten clones comprise more than 3% of the sample.

CDR1 SGDLS and CDR2 YYNGEE are derived from the germline V gene. CDR3 length: 15 amino acids, cysteine to phenylalanine. Solely the CDR3 DNA is kept, with 45 bases framed from the first base. After removal of 4 bases from V and 6 bases from J, the junction retains 8 bases not matched to a gene. This clonotype was detected ten times or more. The antigen this receptor binds is unknown. One base away there is no much larger clone; base qualities are not given. The TCR was taken from an adult man with Graves' ophthalmopathy. The chain is made from TRBV9 and TRBJ2-2; 8 bases in the middle match TRBD2. The sequenced sample was peripheral blood. The sequenced DNA: TGTGCCAGCAGCCGTAGCGGGACCCGCGCCGGGGAGCTGTTTTTT. This translates into CASSRSGTRAGELFF.